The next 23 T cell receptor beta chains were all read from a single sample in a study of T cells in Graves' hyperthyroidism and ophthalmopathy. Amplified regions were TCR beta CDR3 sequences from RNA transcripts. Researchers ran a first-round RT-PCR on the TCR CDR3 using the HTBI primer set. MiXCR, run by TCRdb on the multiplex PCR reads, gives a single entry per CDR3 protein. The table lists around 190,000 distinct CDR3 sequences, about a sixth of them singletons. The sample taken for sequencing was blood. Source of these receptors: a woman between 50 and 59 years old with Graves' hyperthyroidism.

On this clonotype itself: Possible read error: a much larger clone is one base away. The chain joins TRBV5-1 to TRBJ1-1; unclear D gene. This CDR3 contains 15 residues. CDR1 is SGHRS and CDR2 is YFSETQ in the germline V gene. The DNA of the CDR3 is TGCGCCAGCAGCTTGGGGGTGTCTGGGAACACTGTAGCTTTCTTT. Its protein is CASSLGVSGNTVAFF.

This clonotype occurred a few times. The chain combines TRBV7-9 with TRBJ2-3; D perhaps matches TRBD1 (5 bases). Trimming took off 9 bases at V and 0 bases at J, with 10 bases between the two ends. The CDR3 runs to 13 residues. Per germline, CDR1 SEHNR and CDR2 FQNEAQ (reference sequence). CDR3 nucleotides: TGTGCCAGTATGACAGCTAGCACAGATACGCAGTATTTT. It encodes CASMTASTDTQYF. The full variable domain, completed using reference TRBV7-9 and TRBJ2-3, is DTGVSQNPRHKITKRGQNVTFRCDPISEHNRLYWYRQTLGQGPEFLTYFQNEAQLEKSRLLSDRFSAERPKGSFSTLEIQRTEQGDSAMYLCASMTASTDTQYFGPGTRLTVL.

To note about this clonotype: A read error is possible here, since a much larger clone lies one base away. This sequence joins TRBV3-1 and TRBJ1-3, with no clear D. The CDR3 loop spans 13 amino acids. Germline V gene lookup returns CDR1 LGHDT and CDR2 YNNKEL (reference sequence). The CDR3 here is CVSSPGSGNTIYF. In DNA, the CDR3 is TGTGTCAGCAGCCCCGGATCTGGAAACACCATATATTTT.

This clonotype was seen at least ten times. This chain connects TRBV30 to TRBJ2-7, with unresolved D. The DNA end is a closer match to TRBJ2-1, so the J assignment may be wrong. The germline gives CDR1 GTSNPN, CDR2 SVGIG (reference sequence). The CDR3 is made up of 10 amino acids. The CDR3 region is CAWSSYRQFF. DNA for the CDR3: TGTGCCTGGAGCTCCTACAGACAGTTCTTC.

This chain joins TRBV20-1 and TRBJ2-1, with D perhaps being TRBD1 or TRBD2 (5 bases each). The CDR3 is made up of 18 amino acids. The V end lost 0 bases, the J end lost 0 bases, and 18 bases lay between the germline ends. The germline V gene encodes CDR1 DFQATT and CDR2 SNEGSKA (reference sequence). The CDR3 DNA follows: TGCAGTGCTAGAGATCGGGGCAGGGACCACCTCTCCTACAATGAGCAGTTCTTC. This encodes CSARDRGRDHLSYNEQFF.

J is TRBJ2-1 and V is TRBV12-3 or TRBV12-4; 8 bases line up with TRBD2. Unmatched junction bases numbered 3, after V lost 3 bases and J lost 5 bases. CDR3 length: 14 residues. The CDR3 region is CASSLSGSNNEQFF. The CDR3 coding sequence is TGTGCCAGCAGTTTGAGCGGGAGTAACAATGAGCAGTTCTTC.

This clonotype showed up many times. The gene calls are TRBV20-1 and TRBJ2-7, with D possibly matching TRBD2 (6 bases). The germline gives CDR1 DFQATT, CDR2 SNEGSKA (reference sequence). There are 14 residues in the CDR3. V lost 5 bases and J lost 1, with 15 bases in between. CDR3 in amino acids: CSAPPPGASYEQYF. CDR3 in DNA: TGCAGTGCTCCCCCCCCGGGAGCTTCCTACGAGCAGTACTTC.

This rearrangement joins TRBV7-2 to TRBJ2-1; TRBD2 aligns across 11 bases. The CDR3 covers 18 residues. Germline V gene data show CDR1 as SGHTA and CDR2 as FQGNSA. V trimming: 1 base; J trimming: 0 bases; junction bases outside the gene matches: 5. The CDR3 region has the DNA TGTGCCAGCAGCTTAGAACTAGCGGGAGCCAGCTCCTACAATGAGCAGTTCTTC. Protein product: CASSLELAGASSYNEQFF.

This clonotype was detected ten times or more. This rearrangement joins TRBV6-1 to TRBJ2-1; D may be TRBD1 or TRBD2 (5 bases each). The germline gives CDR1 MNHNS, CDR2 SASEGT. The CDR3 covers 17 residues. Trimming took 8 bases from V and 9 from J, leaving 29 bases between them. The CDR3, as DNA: TGTGCCAGCGATGAGCCCGGGCCCCTGGGGGTTAGTGGTGAGCAGTTCTTC. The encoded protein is CASDEPGPLGVSGEQFF.

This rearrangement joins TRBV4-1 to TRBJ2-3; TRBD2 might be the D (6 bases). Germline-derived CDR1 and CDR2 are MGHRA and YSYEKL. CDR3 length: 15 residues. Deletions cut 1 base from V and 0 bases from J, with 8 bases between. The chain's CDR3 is CASSQVGTSTDTQYF. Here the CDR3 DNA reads TGCGCCAGCAGCCAAGTTGGGACTAGCACAGATACGCAGTATTTT.

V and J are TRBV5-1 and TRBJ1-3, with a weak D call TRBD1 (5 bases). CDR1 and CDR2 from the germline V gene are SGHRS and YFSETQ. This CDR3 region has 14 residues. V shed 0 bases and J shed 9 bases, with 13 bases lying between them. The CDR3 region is CASSLERGSGTIYF. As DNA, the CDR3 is TGCGCCAGCAGCTTGGAGAGGGGAAGCGGCACCATATATTTT. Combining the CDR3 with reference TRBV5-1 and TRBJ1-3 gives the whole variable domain KAGVTQTPRYLIKTRGQQVTLSCSPISGHRSVSWYQQTPGQGLQFLFEYFSETQRNKGNFPGRFSGRQFSNSRSEMNVSTLELGDSALYLCASSLERGSGTIYFGEGSWLTVV.

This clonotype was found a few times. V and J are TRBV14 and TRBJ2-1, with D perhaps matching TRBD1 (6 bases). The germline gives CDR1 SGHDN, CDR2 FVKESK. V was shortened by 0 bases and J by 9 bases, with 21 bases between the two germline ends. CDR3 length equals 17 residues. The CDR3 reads CASSQDPVQLGAGEQFF. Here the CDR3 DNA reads TGTGCCAGCAGCCAAGATCCGGTTCAGCTGGGGGCAGGTGAGCAGTTCTTC.

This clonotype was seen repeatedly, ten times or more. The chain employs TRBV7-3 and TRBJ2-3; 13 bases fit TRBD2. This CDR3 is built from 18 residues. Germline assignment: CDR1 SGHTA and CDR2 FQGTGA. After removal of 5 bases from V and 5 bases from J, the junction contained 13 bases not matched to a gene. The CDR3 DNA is TGTGCCAGCAGCCCCGGGACTAGCGGGACGACGTGGGGAGATACGCAGTATTTT. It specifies CASSPGTSGTTWGDTQYF.

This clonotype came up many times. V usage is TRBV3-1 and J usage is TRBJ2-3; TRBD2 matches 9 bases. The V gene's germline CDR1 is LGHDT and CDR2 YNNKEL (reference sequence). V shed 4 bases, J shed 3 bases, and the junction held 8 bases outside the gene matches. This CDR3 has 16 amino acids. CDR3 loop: CASSLAVSGRTDTQYF. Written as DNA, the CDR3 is TGTGCCAGCAGCCTCGCCGTTAGCGGGAGAACAGATACGCAGTATTTT.

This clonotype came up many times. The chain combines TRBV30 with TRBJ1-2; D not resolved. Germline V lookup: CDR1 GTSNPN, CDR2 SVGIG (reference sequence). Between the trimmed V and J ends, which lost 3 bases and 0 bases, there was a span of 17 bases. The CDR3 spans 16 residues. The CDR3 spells CAWSVTWTEPNYGYTF. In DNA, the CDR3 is TGTGCCTGGAGCGTAACATGGACCGAACCTAACTATGGCTACACCTTC.

CDR3 nucleotide sequence: TGTGCCAGTAGTATTTTTCACCGCGGGACACAGATGGAGAAGACCCAGTACTTC. Protein: CASSIFHRGTQMEKTQYF. V is TRBV19 and J is TRBJ2-5, with D possibly called TRBD1 or TRBD2 (6 bases each). The germline CDR1 and CDR2 sequences are LNHDA and SQIVND (reference sequence). The CDR3 length is 18 residues. V lost 3 bases, J lost 6 bases, and 26 bases lay in between.

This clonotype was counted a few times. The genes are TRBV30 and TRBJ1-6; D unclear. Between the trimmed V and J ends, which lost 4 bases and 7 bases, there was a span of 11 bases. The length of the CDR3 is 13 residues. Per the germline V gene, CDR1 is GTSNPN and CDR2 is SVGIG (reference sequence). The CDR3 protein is CAWTDFGNSPLHF. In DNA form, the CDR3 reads TGTGCCTGGACAGACTTCGGAAATTCACCCCTCCACTTT.

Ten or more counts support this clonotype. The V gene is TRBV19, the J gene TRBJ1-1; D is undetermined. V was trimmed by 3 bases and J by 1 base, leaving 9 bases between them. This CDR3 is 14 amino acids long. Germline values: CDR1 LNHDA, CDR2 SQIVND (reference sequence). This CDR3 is CASSIVGWNTEAFF. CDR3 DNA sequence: TGTGCCAGTAGTATTGTGGGTTGGAACACTGAAGCTTTCTTT.

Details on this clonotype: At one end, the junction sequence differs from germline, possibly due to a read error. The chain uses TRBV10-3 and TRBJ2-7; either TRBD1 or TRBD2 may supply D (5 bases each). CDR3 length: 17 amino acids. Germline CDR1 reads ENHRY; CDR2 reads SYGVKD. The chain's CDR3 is CAISEVGPQEGRYEQYF. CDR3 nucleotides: TGTGCCATCAGTGAGGTAGGGCCGCAAGAGGGGCGGTACGAGCAGTATTTC.

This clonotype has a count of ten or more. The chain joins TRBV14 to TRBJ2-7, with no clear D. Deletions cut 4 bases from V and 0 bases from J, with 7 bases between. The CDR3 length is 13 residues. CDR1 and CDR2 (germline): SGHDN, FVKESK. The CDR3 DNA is TGTGCCAGCAGCCTGCAAAGCTCCTACGAGCAGTACTTC. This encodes CASSLQSSYEQYF.

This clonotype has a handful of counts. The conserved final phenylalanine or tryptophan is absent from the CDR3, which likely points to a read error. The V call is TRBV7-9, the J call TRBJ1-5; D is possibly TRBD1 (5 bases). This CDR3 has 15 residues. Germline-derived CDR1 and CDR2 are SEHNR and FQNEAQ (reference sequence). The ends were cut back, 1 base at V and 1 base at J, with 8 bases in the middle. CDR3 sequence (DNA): TGTGCCAGCAGCTTAGATGGGGGGAGCAATCAGCCCCAGCATCTT. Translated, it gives CASSLDGGSNQPQHL.

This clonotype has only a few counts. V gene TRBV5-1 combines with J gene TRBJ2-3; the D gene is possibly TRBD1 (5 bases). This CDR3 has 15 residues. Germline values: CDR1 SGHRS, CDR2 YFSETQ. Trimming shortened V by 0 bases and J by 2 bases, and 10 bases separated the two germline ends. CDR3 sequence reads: CASSLGGGNTDTQYF. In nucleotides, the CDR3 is TGCGCCAGCAGCTTGGGGGGCGGAAACACAGATACGCAGTATTTT.

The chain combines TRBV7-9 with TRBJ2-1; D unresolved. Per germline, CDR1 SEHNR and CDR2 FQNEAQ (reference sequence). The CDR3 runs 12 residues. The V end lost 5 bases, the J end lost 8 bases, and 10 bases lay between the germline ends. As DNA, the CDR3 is TGTGCCAGCAGCGTAGACGGATATGAGCAGTTCTTC. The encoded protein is CASSVDGYEQFF.